This T cell receptor beta chain came from a study of human T cells and chemical hapten exposure. Only a few counts were recorded for this clonotype. For the library, individual cDNA molecules each received unique molecular identifiers. As handled by the study authors: 96,000 or so TCRs per sample was the median, with a range of roughly 23,224 to 690,600. A single record per CDR3 protein comes from TCRdb applying MiXCR to the 5' RACE reads. The V and J calls were not made by the authors but by TCRdb's processing. The sample gives 130,000 or so distinct CDR3 sequences, 4.1% of which show up once; over 1.1% is in the top ten. Total RNA was extracted from unfractionated whole blood. CDR1 MNHEY and CDR2 SVGAGI come from the germline V gene. The V segment lost 6 bases and the J segment 5 bases; nucleotides outside the gene matches: 13. The CDR3 length is 16 residues.

This TCR derives from a female donor in good health. The chain recombines TRBV6-5 with TRBJ1-5, with 7 bases that match TRBD1. For the CDR3, the DNA is TGTGCCAGCAGCCCCCTCCAGGGGGTTGTTGATCAGCCCCAGCATTTT. It encodes CASSPLQGVVDQPQHF.